This T cell receptor beta chain was recovered during a study of CD8 T cells in Susac syndrome. The multiple sclerosis controls, all treatment-naive patients, had relapsing-remitting disease that was stable or active. Negative isolation was applied to CD8+ and CD4+ T cells, and FACS enrichment was applied to TEMRA cells. It was with random hexamers that 0.5 to 1 ug RNA was reverse transcribed. Amplification of TCR beta CDR3 across 54 Vbeta and 13 Jbeta was performed with immunoSEQ multiplex PCR. TCRdb reprocessed the immunoSEQ multiplex PCR reads with MiXCR, giving one entry per CDR3 protein. The sample has about 200,000 distinct CDR3 sequences, about 96% seen once; the top ten hold 0.085% to 0.095%. Germline V gives CDR1 SGHRS, CDR2 YFSETQ. Trimming took 5 bases from V and 3 from J, leaving 11 bases between them. The CDR3 spans 13 residues.

The sequenced sample was CD4+ T cells from PBMCs. The genes are TRBV5-1 and TRBJ1-2; D is ambiguous. This clonotype was sampled from a human donor with multiple sclerosis. The CDR3 sequence: CASSPEADYGYTF. DNA for the CDR3: TGCGCCAGCAGTCCGGAAGCGGACTATGGCTACACCTTC.